This T cell receptor (beta chain) comes out of a study of blood T cell repertoires in COVID-19. For the study at large: Material from acute and convalescent COVID-19 was sourced from the United States, Italy and Spain.

Profiled with immunoSEQ multiplex PCR; TCRdb holds only in-frame clones, not every one. The data show about 70,000 clones, around 89% seen once. This CDR3 comprises 19 residues. J lost 5 bases, V lost 3 bases, and 18 bases had no gene match. Germline CDR1 is SGHNT and CDR2 is YENEEA. The chain links TRBV11-3 to TRBJ2-1; TRBD2 matches 8 bases. The receptor was derived from a human donor in a cohort sampled during active COVID-19. The sample comprised peripheral blood. The CDR3 nucleotides read TGTGCCAGCAGCTTGACCCTCGAATTGGCGGGAGGTACGGACAATGAGCAGTTCTTC. As protein: CASSLTLELAGGTDNEQFF.